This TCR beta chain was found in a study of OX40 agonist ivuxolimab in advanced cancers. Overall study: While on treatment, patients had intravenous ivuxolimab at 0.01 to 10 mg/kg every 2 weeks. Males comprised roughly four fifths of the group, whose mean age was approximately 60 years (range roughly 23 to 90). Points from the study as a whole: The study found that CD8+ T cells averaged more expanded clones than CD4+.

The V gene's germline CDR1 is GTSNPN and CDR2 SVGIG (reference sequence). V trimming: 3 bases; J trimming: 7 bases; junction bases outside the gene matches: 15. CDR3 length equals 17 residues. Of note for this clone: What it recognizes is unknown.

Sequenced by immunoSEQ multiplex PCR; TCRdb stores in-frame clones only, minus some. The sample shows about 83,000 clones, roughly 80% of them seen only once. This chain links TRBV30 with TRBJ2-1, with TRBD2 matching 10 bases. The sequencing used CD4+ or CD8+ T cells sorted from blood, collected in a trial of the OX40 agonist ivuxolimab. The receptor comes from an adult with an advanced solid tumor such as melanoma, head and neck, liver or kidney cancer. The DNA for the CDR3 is TGTGCCTGGAGCAGACAGGCTAGCGGGAGATCTAGGAATGAGCAGTTCTTC. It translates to CAWSRQASGRSRNEQFF. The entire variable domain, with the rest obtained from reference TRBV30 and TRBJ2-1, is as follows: SQTIHQWPATLVQPVGSPLSLECTVEGTSNPNLYWYRQAAGRGLQLLFYSVGIGQISSEVPQNLSASRPQDRQFILSSKKLLLSDSGFYLCAWSRQASGRSRNEQFFGPGTRLTVL.